One and the same sample provided the 3 T cell receptor beta chains below, sequenced in a study of T cells in localized non-small cell lung cancer. The assay was immunoSEQ multiplex PCR, and TCRdb's table has in-frame clones only and misses some. The repertoire has roughly 3,000 clones, 15% to 25% of them found once; the top ten carry roughly 5.4%. The sequenced sample was lung tumor tissue, obtained before any cancer treatment. The receptor set was obtained from a female donor over 55 with stage II lung adenocarcinoma.

This clone was observed a handful of times. The J gene is TRBJ1-3, the V gene TRBV11-3, with a weak D call TRBD1 (5 bases). This CDR3 region has 14 residues. CDR1 is SGHNT, CDR2 YENEEA, per germline. V lost 5 bases and J 2 bases, leaving 10 bases between the germline ends. CDR3: CASSAMGAGNTIYF. The DNA of the CDR3 is TGTGCCAGCAGCGCCATGGGGGCTGGAAACACCATATATTTT.

The V and J genes are TRBV30 and TRBJ1-1, with 7 bases aligning to TRBD1. Trimming took 4 bases from V and 4 from J; bases not matched to a gene: 9. CDR1 is GTSNPN, CDR2 SVGIG, per germline (reference sequence). The CDR3 spans 14 residues. The DNA of the CDR3 is TGTGCCTGGAAACTCCAGGGGGGGGGCACTGAAGCTTTCTTT. It specifies CAWKLQGGGTEAFF.

This chain joins TRBV28 and TRBJ2-5; 7 nucleotides match TRBD2. The V segment lost 5 bases and the J segment 7 bases; nucleotides outside the gene matches: 13. The CDR3 length is 15 residues. Germline lookup yields CDR1 MDHEN and CDR2 SYDVKM. CDR3 sequence reads: CASSRQGGTIRTQYF. CDR3 DNA sequence: TGTGCCAGCAGTCGCCAGGGCGGGACTATCAGGACCCAGTACTTC.